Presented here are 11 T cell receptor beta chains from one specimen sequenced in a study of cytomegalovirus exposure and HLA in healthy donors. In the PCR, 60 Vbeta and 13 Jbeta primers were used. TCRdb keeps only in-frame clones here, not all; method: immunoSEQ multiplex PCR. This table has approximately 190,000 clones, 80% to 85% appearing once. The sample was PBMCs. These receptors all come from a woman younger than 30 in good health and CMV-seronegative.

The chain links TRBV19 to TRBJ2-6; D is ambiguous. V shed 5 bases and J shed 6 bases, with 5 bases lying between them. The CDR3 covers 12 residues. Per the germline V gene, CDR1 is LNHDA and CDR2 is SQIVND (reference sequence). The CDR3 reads CASSPSANVLTF. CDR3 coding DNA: TGTGCCAGTAGTCCCTCGGCCAACGTCCTGACTTTC.

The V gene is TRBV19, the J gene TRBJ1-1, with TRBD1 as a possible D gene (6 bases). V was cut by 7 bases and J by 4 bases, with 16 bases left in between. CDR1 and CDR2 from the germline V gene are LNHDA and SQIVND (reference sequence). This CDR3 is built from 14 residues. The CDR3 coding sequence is TGTGCCAGTAAAACACCAGGGGCGAGCACTGAAGCTTTCTTT. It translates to CASKTPGASTEAFF.

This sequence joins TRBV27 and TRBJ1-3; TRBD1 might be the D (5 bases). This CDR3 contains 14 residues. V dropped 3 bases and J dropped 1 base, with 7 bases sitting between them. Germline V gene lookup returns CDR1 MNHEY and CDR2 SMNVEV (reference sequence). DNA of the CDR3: TGTGCCAGCAGTTTGGGGGGATCTGGAAACACCATATATTTT. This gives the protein CASSLGGSGNTIYF.

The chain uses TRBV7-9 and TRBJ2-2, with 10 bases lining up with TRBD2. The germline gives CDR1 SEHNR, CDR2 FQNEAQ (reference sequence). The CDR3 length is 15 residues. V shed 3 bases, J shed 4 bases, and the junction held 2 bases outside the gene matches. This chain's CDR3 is CASSLRTSGTGELFF. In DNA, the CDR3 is TGTGCCAGCAGCTTGAGGACTAGCGGCACCGGGGAGCTGTTTTTT.

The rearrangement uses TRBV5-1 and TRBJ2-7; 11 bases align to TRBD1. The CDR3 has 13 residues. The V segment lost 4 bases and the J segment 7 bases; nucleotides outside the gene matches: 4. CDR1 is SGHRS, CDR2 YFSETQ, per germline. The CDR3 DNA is TGCGCCAGCAGCCCGGGACAGGGGGAAGAGCAGTACTTC. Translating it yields CASSPGQGEEQYF. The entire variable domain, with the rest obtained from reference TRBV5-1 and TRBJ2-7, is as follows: KAGVTQTPRYLIKTRGQQVTLSCSPISGHRSVSWYQQTPGQGLQFLFEYFSETQRNKGNFPGRFSGRQFSNSRSEMNVSTLELGDSALYLCASSPGQGEEQYFGPGTRLTVT.

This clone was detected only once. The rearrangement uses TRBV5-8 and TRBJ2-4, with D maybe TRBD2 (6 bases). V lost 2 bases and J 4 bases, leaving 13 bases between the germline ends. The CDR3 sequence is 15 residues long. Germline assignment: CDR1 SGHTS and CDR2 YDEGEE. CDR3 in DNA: TGTGCCAGCAGCTTACCGCGGGACGGGAAAAACATTCAGTACTTC. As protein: CASSLPRDGKNIQYF. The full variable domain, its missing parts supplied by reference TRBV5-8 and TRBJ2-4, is EAGVTQSPTHLIKTRGQQATLRCSPISGHTSVYWYQQALGLGLQFLLWYDEGEERNRGNFPPRFSGRQFPNYSSELNVNALELEDSALYLCASSLPRDGKNIQYFGAGTRLSVL.

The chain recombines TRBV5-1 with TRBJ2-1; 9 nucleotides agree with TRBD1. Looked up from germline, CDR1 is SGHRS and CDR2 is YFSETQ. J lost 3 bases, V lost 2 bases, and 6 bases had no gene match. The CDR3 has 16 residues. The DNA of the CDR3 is TGCGCCAGCAGCTTAACAACAGGGGGCGTCTACAATGAGCAGTTCTTC. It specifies CASSLTTGGVYNEQFF.

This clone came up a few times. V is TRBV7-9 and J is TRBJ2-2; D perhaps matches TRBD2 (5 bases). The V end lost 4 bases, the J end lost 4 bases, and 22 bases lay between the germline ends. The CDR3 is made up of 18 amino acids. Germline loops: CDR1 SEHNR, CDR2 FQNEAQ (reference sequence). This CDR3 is CASSSLEWSEGFTGELFF. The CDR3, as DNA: TGTGCCAGCAGCTCCCTCGAGTGGTCCGAGGGTTTCACCGGGGAGCTGTTTTTT.

The CDR3 bases are TGTGCCAGCAGCCGGACTGTTAATGGAGAGACCCAGTACTTC. Protein sequence: CASSRTVNGETQYF. The chain couples TRBV7-2 to TRBJ2-5; D may be TRBD2 (5 bases). V was pared by 5 bases and J by 4 bases, with 14 bases between. This CDR3 region has 14 residues. Looked up from germline, CDR1 is SGHTA and CDR2 is FQGNSA.

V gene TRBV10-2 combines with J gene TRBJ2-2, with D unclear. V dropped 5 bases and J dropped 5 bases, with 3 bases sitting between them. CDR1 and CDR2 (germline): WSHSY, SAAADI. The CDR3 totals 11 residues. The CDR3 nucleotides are TGCGCCAGCAGTTATACCGGGGAGCTGTTTTTT. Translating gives CASSYTGELFF.

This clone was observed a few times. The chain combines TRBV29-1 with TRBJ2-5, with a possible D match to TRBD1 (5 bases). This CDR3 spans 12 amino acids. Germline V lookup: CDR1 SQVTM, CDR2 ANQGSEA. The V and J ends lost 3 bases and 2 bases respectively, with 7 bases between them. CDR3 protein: CSVEKGQETQYF. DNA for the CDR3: TGCAGCGTTGAGAAGGGGCAAGAGACCCAGTACTTC.